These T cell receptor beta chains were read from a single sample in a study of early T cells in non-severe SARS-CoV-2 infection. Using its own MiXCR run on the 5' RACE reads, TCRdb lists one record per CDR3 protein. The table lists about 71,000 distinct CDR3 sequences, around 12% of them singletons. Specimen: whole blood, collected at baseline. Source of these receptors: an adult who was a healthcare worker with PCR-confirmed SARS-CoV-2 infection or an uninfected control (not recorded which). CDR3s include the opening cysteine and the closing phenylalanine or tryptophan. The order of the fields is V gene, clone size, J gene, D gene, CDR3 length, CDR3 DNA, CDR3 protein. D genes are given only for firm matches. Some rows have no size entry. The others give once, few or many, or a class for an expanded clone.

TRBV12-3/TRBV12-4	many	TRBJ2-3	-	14	TGTGCCAGCAGTACCGGGTTCAGCACAGATACGCAGTATTTT	CASSTGFSTDTQYF
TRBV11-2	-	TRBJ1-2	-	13	TGTGCCAGCAGCTTTGGCGGGGAGTATGGCTACACCTTC	CASSFGGEYGYTF
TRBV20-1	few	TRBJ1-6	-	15	TGCAGTGCTGTCCCTGGGGGATATTCGAATTCACCCCTCCACTTT	CSAVPGGYSNSPLHF
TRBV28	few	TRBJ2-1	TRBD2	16	TGTGCCAGCAGTTTCCTGAGCGGGGCCTCCTACAATGAGCAGTTCTTC	CASSFLSGASYNEQFF
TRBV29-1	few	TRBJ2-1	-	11	TGCAGCGTTGTCTTTCGCAATGAGCAGTTCTTC	CSVVFRNEQFF
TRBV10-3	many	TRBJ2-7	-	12	TGTGCGGTAGGCGGGGCCACCTACGAGCAGTACTTC	CAVGGATYEQYF
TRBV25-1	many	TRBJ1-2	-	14	TGTGCCAGCAGTGAATACGAGGGGATCTATGGCTACACCTTC	CASSEYEGIYGYTF
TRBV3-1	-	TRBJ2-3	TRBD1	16	TGTGCCAGCAGCCATTCGACAGGGCGGAGCACAGATACGCAGTATTTT	CASSHSTGRSTDTQYF
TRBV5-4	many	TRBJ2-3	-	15	TGTGCCAGCAGCTTCGGGGGGCCCATCACAGATACGCAGTATTTT	CASSFGGPITDTQYF
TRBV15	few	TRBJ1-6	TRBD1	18	TGTGCCACCAGCAGAGATCGGTCAGGGGGATCCTATAATTCACCCCTCCACTTT	CATSRDRSGGSYNSPLHF
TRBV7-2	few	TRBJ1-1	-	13	TGTGCCAGCAGCCGAAGGGGGAGAACTGAAGCTTTCTTT	CASSRRGRTEAFF
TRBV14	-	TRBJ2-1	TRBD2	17	TGTGCCAGCAGCCATCCCACCGGGACTAGCGGGGTTGTTGAGCAGTTCTTC	CASSHPTGTSGVVEQFF
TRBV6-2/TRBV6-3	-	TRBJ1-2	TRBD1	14	TGTGCCAGCAGTAAAGGGACAGGCGCCTATGGCTACACCTTC	CASSKGTGAYGYTF
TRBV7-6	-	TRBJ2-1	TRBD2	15	TGTGCCAGCAGCTCTAGCGGGGGGGCTTGGAATGAGCAGTTCTTC	CASSSSGGAWNEQFF
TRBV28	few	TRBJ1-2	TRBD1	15	TGTGCCAGCAGTACCCGGGACAGGGGGTTCTATGGCTACACCTTC	CASSTRDRGFYGYTF
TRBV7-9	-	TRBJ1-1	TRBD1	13	TGTGCCAGCAGCCCACAACAGGGGACTGAAGTTTTCTTT	CASSPQQGTEVFF
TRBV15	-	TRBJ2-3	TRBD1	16	TGTGCCACCAGCAACCCCGGGACAGGGGATGATCATACGCAGTATTTT	CATSNPGTGDDHTQYF
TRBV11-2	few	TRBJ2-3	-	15	TGTGCCAGCAGCTTCCCAGGGTCAGGTGCAGATACGCAGTATTTT	CASSFPGSGADTQYF
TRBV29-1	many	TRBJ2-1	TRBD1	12	TGCAGCGGGGGACAGGGGTACAATGAGCAGTTCTTC	CSGGQGYNEQFF
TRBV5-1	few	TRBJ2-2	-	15	TGCGCCAGCAGCTTGCGCCAGACGAACACCGGGGAGCTGTTTTTT	CASSLRQTNTGELFF
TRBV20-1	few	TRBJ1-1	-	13	TGCAGTGCTAGATGGGCCCCTGGGGGTGAAGCTTTCTTT	CSARWAPGGEAFF
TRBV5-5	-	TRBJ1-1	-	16	TGTGCCAGCAGCTTGGTAACAGGGACGGGGAACACTGAAGCTTTCTTT	CASSLVTGTGNTEAFF
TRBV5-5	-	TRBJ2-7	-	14	TGTGCCAGCAGCTTGGCGGCTAGTTACTACGAGCAGTACTTC	CASSLAASYYEQYF
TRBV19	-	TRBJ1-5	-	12	TGTGCCAGTACTCAGGGTTGGCAGCCCCAGCATTTT	CASTQGWQPQHF
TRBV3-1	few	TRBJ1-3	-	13	TGTGCCAGCAGCCCCCTTCTTGGAAACACCATATATTTT	CASSPLLGNTIYF
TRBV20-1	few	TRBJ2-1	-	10	TGCAGTGCTGCGGACAATGAGCAGTTCTTC	CSAADNEQFF
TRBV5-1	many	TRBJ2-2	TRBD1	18	TGCGCCAGCAGCTTCCAAGGACAGGGTTCTTTTGGCACCGGGGAGCTGTTTTTT	CASSFQGQGSFGTGELFF
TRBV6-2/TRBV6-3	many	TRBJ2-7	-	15	TGTGCCAGCAGTTATTGGGGGGCGCGGACCTACGAGCAGTACTTC	CASSYWGARTYEQYF
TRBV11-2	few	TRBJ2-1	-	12	TGTGCCAGCAGCTTAGATCCAAATGAGCAGTTCTTC	CASSLDPNEQFF
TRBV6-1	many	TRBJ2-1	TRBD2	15	TGTGCCAGCAGTGGCAGCGGGGGCCCGTACAATGAGCAGTTCTTC	CASSGSGGPYNEQFF
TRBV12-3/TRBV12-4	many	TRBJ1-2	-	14	TGTGCCAGCAGTTTACTGGGGGGCGGACTTGGCTACACCTTC	CASSLLGGGLGYTF
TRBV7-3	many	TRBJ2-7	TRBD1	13	TGTGCCAGCAGCTCCACCGGACAGGGCGAGCAGTACTTC	CASSSTGQGEQYF
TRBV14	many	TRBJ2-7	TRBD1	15	TGTGCCAGCAGCCAACCGGGACAGGATACCCACGAGCAGTACTTC	CASSQPGQDTHEQYF
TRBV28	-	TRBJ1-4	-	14	TGTGCCAGCAGGGGAACATGGACACTCGAAAAACTGTTTTTT	CASRGTWTLEKLFF
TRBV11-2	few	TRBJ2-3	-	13	TGTGCCAGCAGCTTAGTGGGACCAGATACGCAGTATTTT	CASSLVGPDTQYF
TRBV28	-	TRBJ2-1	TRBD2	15	TGTGCCAGCAGACTAGCGGGGTTATGGCACAATGAGCAGTTCTTC	CASRLAGLWHNEQFF
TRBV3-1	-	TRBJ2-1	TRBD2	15	TGTGCCAGCAGCCAAGCCCACGGGGGGGCCAATGAGCAGTTCTTC	CASSQAHGGANEQFF
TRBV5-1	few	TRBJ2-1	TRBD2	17	TGCGCCAGCAGCTTCCCTACCGGGGGGGAGTGGCGGAATGAGCAGTTCTTC	CASSFPTGGEWRNEQFF
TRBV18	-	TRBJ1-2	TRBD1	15	TGTGCCAGCTCACCACCGGCGACAGGGCCCTATGGCTACACCTTC	CASSPPATGPYGYTF
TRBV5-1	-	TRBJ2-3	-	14	TGCGCCACCTCCCCCTACCTAAGCACAGATACGCAGTATTTT	CATSPYLSTDTQYF
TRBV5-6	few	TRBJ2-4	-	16	TGTGCCAGCAGCTTGGAAGCTAGTCAGGCACTAAACATTCAGTACTTC	CASSLEASQALNIQYF
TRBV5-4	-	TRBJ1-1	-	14	TGTGCCAGCAGCTTGGGTAACAGGAACACTGAAGCTTTCTTT	CASSLGNRNTEAFF